Shown below are 17 T cell receptor beta chains from a single sample sequenced in a study of OX40 agonist ivuxolimab in advanced cancers. The repertoire was sequenced with immunoSEQ multiplex PCR; TCRdb's copy has only in-frame clones and lacks some. The repertoire has tens of thousands of clones, approximately 85% of them found once; the top ten carry about 4%. The sequencing here drew on CD4+ or CD8+ T cells sorted from blood, taken in a trial of the OX40 agonist ivuxolimab. The receptors derive from an adult with an advanced solid tumor such as melanoma, head and neck, liver or kidney cancer.

The rearrangement joins TRBV6-1 to TRBJ2-3; D gene uncertain. Deletions cut 2 bases from V and 0 bases from J, with 9 bases between. Germline V gives CDR1 MNHNS, CDR2 SASEGT. This CDR3 contains 15 residues. The CDR3 region is CASSERWVSTDTQYF. CDR3 DNA: TGTGCCAGCAGTGAAAGATGGGTGAGCACAGATACGCAGTATTTT.

The V call is TRBV7-2, the J call TRBJ2-7, with 7 bases aligning to TRBD1. The J segment lost 6 bases and the V segment lost 6 bases, leaving 11 bases of the junction unmatched. CDR1 and CDR2 (germline): SGHTA, FQGNSA. This CDR3 contains 14 residues. The CDR3 loop reads CASRRQGTSPEQYF. CDR3 sequence (DNA): TGTGCCAGCAGACGACAGGGAACCTCACCCGAGCAGTACTTC.

The chain links TRBV10-3 to TRBJ1-1; the D is unclear. The CDR3 is 14 residues long. The V end lost 0 bases, the J end lost 6 bases, and 11 bases lay between the germline ends. Germline-derived CDR1 and CDR2 are ENHRY and SYGVKD. CDR3 nucleotides: TGTGCCATCAGTGAGTCGACTTCCATGGCTGAAGCTTTCTTT. This gives the protein CAISESTSMAEAFF.

This clone was counted once. This chain connects TRBV14 to TRBJ2-1; 9 bases line up with TRBD1. The trim removed 5 bases at V and 6 bases at J, leaving 5 bases unmatched. There are 14 residues in the CDR3. Germline CDR1 reads SGHDN; CDR2 reads FVKESK. The CDR3 DNA is TGTGCCAGCAGCTTAAACAGGGGGCTCAATGAGCAGTTCTTC. Its protein product is CASSLNRGLNEQFF.

CDR3 sequence: CASSAFINEQFF. CDR3 nucleotide sequence: TGTGCCAGCAGCGCCTTCATCAATGAGCAGTTCTTC. The V call is TRBV7-9, the J call TRBJ2-1; D not certain. Germline CDR1 SEHNR, CDR2 FQNEAQ (reference sequence). Between the trimmed V and J ends, which lost 5 bases and 6 bases, there was a span of 8 bases. The CDR3 is 12 amino acids.

The V gene is TRBV18, the J gene TRBJ2-7; TRBD1 matches at 9 bases. V trimming: 3 bases; J trimming: 3 bases; junction bases outside the gene matches: 6. Germline loops: CDR1 KGHSH, CDR2 LQKENI. This CDR3 is 15 amino acids long. As DNA, the CDR3 is TGTGCCAGCTCACCGGGGGACAGGGCCCGCTACGAGCAGTACTTC. Translation: CASSPGDRARYEQYF.

This chain joins TRBV30 and TRBJ1-2; D is ambiguous. The CDR3 loop spans 13 amino acids. The V and J ends lost 5 bases and 8 bases respectively, with 18 bases between them. Germline CDR1 is GTSNPN and CDR2 is SVGIG (reference sequence). DNA of the CDR3: TGTGCCTGGGGGCGAACTCACGCTGGAGGCTACACCTTC. Translation: CAWGRTHAGGYTF.

The chain employs TRBV7-9 and TRBJ1-6; D is perhaps TRBD1 (6 bases). The germline gives CDR1 SEHNR, CDR2 FQNEAQ (reference sequence). The CDR3 has 14 residues. V was trimmed by 1 base and J by 9 bases, leaving 10 bases between them. The CDR3 region has the DNA TGTGCCAGCAGCTTAGGCAGGGGTGGTTCACCCCTCCACTTT. This translates into CASSLGRGGSPLHF.

The chain links TRBV5-1 to TRBJ1-2, with D possibly being TRBD1 (5 bases). This CDR3 has 13 residues. The V gene's germline CDR1 is SGHRS and CDR2 YFSETQ. The ends were cut back, 7 bases at V and 8 bases at J, with 18 bases in the middle. The CDR3 bases are TGCGCCAGCGGGAGGGATGGGGCGAGCGGCTACACCTTC. As protein: CASGRDGASGYTF.

The V gene is TRBV7-9, the J gene TRBJ2-2; no clear D. From germline, CDR1 is SEHNR and CDR2 FQNEAQ (reference sequence). Trimming took off 8 bases at V and 11 bases at J, with 15 bases between the two ends. The CDR3 covers 12 residues. CDR3 bases: TGTGCCAGCGGGCCCGTCCCGAGCGAGCTGTTTTTT. This encodes CASGPVPSELFF.

The rearrangement links TRBV5-6 to TRBJ1-2, with 7 nucleotides matching TRBD1. V was pared by 0 bases and J by 5 bases, with 7 bases of the junction left unmatched. This CDR3 is 15 amino acids long. The V gene's germline CDR1 is SGHDT and CDR2 YYEEEE. The CDR3 here is CASSLDGTESYGYTF. In DNA, the CDR3 is TGTGCCAGCAGCTTGGATGGGACAGAATCATATGGCTACACCTTC.

V gene TRBV2 combines with J gene TRBJ1-6, with D possibly being TRBD1 (5 bases). Trimming took 4 bases from V and 4 from J, leaving 8 bases between them. The CDR3 extends over 14 amino acids. CDR1 SNHLY and CDR2 FYNNEI come from the germline V gene. DNA of the CDR3: TGTGCCAGCAGTGGACAGCTTTATAATTCACCCCTCCACTTT. This encodes CASSGQLYNSPLHF.

This chain uses TRBV7-9 with TRBJ2-1; either TRBD1 or TRBD2 may fit D (5 bases each). The V gene lost 5 bases and the J gene lost 7 bases, with 18 bases spanning the gap. The CDR3 totals 15 residues. CDR1 is SEHNR, CDR2 FQNEAQ, per germline (reference sequence). The CDR3 here is CASSGAAGGVNEQFF. CDR3 bases: TGTGCCAGCAGCGGGGCGGCCGGAGGCGTAAATGAGCAGTTCTTC.

The V gene is TRBV27, the J gene TRBJ2-5; D ambiguous. The CDR3 loop spans 14 amino acids. Germline V CDR1 and CDR2: MNHEY, SMNVEV (reference sequence). Trimming stripped 4 bases from V and 7 bases from J, with 16 bases between. The CDR3 region has the DNA TGTGCCAGCAGTTCCACTTTGGATCCTGGGACCCAGTACTTC. Translation: CASSSTLDPGTQYF.

The rearrangement links TRBV19 to TRBJ1-5, with 7 bases fitting TRBD1. The J segment lost 0 bases and the V segment lost 4 bases, leaving 12 bases of the junction unmatched. The CDR3 spans 18 residues. The germline gives CDR1 LNHDA, CDR2 SQIVND (reference sequence). Here the CDR3 DNA reads TGTGCCAGTAGTACCTTGACAGGGTCGATGGATAGCAATCAGCCCCAGCATTTT. Its protein is CASSTLTGSMDSNQPQHF.

The gene calls are TRBV19 and TRBJ1-5, with D maybe TRBD1 (6 bases). The germline V gene has CDR1 LNHDA and CDR2 SQIVND (reference sequence). V shed 3 bases and J shed 7 bases, with 10 bases lying between them. The CDR3 runs to 13 residues. CDR3 DNA: TGTGCCAGTAGTATCAATCAGGGGCAGCCCCAGCATTTT. Encoded protein: CASSINQGQPQHF.

The chain combines TRBV4-1 with TRBJ2-2, with 7 bases lining up with TRBD1. V shed 5 bases, J shed 6 bases, and the junction held 9 bases outside the gene matches. The CDR3 length is 15 residues. The germline gives CDR1 MGHRA, CDR2 YSYEKL. This CDR3 is CASSNRGGVAGELFF. The CDR3 DNA follows: TGCGCCAGCAGCAACAGGGGTGGAGTGGCCGGGGAGCTGTTTTTT.